The present TCR beta chain was sequenced within a study of radiotherapy plus CTLA-4 blockade in lung cancer. The overall study: Among patients, less than 20% showed objective responses, and approximately 31% had disease control.

Sequenced by immunoSEQ multiplex PCR; TCRdb stores in-frame clones only, minus some. The repertoire holds under 35,000 clones, with 60% to 80% as singletons. Germline V gene sequence: CDR1 SGHRS, CDR2 YFSETQ. V shed 3 bases and J 1 base; nucleotides not matched to a gene: 7. This CDR3 comprises 16 residues. Comment on this clone: Its antigen is unidentified.

Enrolled patients, whose metastatic non-small-cell lung cancer was chemo-refractory, received focal radiation plus CTLA-4 blockade with ipilimumab. General study findings and limits: In blood, after radiotherapy plus ipilimumab, tumor-derived TCR clones expanded. Best predicting response, reportedly, were early blood T cell clone dynamics, with interferon-beta.

The chain recombines TRBV5-1 with TRBJ2-3, with 8 bases identical to TRBD2. The clonotype was recovered from a human donor with non-small cell lung cancer whose response to radiotherapy plus ipilimumab could not be evaluated. Sequences were derived from peripheral blood, sampled from a patient treated with radiotherapy plus ipilimumab. The CDR3 DNA follows: TGCGCCAGCAGCTCCGGGAAACTAGCGGGCACAGATACGCAGTATTTT. Encoded protein: CASSSGKLAGTDTQYF. Using reference TRBV5-1 and TRBJ2-3 for the parts outside the CDR3, the full variable domain is KAGVTQTPRYLIKTRGQQVTLSCSPISGHRSVSWYQQTPGQGLQFLFEYFSETQRNKGNFPGRFSGRQFSNSRSEMNVSTLELGDSALYLCASSSGKLAGTDTQYFGPGTRLTVL.